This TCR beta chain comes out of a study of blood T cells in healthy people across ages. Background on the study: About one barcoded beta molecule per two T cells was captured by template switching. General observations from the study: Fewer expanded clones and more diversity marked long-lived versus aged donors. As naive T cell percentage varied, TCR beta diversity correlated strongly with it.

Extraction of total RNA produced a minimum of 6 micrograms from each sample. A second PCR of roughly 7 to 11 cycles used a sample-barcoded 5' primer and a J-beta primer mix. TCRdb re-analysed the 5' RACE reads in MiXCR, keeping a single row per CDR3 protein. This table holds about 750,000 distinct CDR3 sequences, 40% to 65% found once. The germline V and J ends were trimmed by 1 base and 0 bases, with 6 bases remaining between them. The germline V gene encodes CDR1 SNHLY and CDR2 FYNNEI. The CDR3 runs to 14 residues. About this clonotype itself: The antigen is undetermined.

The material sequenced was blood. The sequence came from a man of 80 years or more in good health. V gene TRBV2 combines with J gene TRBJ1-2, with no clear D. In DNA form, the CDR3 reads TGTGCCAGCAGTGAAGGACACACTAACTATGGCTACACCTTC. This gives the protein CASSEGHTNYGYTF.